This TCR beta chain was found in a study of blood T cell repertoires in COVID-19. Sequencing was performed with immunoSEQ multiplex PCR; in TCRdb, only in-frame clones are kept and a portion is missing. The table shows 150,000 to 190,000 clones, with approximately 82% occurring only once. Germline CDR1 and CDR2: SGDLS and YYNGEE. Trimming at V came to 3 bases and at J to 1 base, leaving 8 bases not matched to a gene. This CDR3 is 16 amino acids long. V and J are TRBV9 and TRBJ1-1; 8 nucleotides align to TRBD1. Input material: peripheral blood. The sequence derives from a woman aged 45-65 years with acute or convalescent COVID-19. CDR3 in amino acids: CASSGLTGTGNTEAFF. For the CDR3, the DNA is TGTGCCAGCAGCGGGCTAACCGGGACAGGGAACACTGAAGCTTTCTTT.